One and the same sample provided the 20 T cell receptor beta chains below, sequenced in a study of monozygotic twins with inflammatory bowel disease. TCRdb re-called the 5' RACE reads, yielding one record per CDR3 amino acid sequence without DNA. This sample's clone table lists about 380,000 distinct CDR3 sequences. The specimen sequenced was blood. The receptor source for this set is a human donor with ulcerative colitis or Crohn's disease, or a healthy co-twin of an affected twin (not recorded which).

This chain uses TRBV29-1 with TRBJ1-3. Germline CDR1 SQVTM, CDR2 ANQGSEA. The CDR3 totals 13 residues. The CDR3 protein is CSVGLNSGNTIYF.

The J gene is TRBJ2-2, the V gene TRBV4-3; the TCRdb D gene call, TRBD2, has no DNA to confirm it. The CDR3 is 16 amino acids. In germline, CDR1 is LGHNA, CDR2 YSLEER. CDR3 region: CAISQVPLLNTGELFF.

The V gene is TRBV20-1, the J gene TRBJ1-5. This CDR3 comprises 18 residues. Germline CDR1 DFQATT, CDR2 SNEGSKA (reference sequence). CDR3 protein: CSGHALVGNQPEDQPQHF.

CDR3 loop: CASSQELMWAGELFF. The chain employs TRBV4-3 and TRBJ2-2. The CDR3 covers 15 residues. The germline gives CDR1 LGHNA, CDR2 YSLEER.

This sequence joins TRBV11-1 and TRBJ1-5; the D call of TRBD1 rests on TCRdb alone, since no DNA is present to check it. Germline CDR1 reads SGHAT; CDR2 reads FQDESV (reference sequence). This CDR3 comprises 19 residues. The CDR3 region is CASSTTPGQGISSNQPQHF.

CDR3 residues: CASSSTGGASDTQYF. The rearrangement joins TRBV7-8 to TRBJ2-3; with no DNA, the TCRdb D assignment of TRBD1 cannot be verified. The CDR3 has 15 amino acids. Germline assignment: CDR1 SGHVS and CDR2 FQNEAQ.

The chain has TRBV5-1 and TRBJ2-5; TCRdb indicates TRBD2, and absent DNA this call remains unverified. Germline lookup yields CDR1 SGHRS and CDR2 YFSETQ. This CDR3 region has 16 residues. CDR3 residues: CASSTEGLAGKETQYF.

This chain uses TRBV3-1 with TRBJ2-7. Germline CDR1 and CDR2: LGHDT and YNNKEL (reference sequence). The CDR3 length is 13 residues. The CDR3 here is CASSPGSNYEQYF.

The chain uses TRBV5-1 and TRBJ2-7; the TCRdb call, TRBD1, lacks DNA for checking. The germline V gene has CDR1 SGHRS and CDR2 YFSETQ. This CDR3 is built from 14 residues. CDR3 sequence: CASSLHNRDYEQYF.

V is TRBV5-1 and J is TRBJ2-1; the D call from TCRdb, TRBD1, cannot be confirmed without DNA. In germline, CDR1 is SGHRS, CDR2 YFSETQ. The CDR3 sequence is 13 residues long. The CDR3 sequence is CASSSGQSNEQFF.

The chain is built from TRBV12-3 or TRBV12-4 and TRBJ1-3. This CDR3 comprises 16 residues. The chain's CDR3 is CASSPIAPGSGNTIYF.

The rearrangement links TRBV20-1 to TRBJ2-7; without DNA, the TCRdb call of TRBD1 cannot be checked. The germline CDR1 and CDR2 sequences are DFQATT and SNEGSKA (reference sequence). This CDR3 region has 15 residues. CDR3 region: CSAVKTGSRSYEQYF.

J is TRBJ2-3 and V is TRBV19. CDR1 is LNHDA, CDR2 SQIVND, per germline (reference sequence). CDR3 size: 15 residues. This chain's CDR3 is CASSTKELVADTQYF.

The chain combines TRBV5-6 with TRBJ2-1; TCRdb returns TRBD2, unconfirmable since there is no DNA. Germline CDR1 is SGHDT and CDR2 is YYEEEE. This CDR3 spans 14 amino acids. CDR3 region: CASSRVGRNNEQFF.

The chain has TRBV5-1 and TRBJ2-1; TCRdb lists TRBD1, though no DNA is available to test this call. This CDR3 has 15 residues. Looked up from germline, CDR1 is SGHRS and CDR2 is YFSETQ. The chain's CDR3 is CASVEGQGPYNEQFF.

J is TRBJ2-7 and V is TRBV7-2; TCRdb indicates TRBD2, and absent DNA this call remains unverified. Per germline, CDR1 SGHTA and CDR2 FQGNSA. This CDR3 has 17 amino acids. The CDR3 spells CASSSAVGLASSYEQYF. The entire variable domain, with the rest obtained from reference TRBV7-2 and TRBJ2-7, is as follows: GAGVSQSPSNKVTEKGKDVELRCDPISGHTALYWYRQSLGQGLEFLIYFQGNSAPDKSGLPSDRFSAERTGGSVSTLTIQRTQQEDSAVYLCASSSAVGLASSYEQYFGPGTRLTVT.

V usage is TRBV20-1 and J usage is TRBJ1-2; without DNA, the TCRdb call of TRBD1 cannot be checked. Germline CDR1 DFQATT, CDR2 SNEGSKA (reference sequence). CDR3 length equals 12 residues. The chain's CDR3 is CSAGTANYGYTF.

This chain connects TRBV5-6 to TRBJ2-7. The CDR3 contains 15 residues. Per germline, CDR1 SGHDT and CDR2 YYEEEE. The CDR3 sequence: CASSRPRRGLHEQYF. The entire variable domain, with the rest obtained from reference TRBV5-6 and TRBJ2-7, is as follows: DAGVTQSPTHLIKTRGQQVTLRCSPKSGHDTVSWYQQALGQGPQFIFQYYEEEERQRGNFPDRFSGHQFPNYSSELNVNALLLGDSALYLCASSRPRRGLHEQYFGPGTRLTVT.

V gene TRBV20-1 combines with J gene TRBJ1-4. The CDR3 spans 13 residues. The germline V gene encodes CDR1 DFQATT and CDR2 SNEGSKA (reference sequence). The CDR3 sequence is CSARDQNNEKLFF.

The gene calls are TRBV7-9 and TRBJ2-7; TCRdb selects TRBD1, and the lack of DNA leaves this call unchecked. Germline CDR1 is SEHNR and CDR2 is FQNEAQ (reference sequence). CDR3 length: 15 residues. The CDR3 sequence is CASSPRVLPHYEQYF.